The clone carrying this T cell receptor (beta chain) was counted a few times. The data belong to a study of blood T cell repertoires in COVID-19. The wider study: COVID-19 samples, acute and convalescent, were from the United States, Italy and Spain. PBMCs, B-cell-depleted T cells, or T cells provided the cDNA or gDNA that made up the material.

The table came from immunoSEQ multiplex PCR; TCRdb's copy has only in-frame clones and leaves some out. The table has roughly 100,000 clones, 85% to 90% seen once. The CDR3 has 14 residues. J was trimmed by 5 bases and V by 3 bases; bases with no gene match: 5. The germline V gene has CDR1 SGHAT and CDR2 FQNNGV. The sequence was collected from a man in his fifties with active or convalescent COVID-19. The sample was peripheral blood. The V and J genes are TRBV11-2 and TRBJ2-5, with 8 bases matching TRBD2. The CDR3 spells CASSFRGLVETQYF. CDR3 in DNA: TGTGCCAGCAGCTTCCGGGGACTAGTGGAGACCCAGTACTTC.